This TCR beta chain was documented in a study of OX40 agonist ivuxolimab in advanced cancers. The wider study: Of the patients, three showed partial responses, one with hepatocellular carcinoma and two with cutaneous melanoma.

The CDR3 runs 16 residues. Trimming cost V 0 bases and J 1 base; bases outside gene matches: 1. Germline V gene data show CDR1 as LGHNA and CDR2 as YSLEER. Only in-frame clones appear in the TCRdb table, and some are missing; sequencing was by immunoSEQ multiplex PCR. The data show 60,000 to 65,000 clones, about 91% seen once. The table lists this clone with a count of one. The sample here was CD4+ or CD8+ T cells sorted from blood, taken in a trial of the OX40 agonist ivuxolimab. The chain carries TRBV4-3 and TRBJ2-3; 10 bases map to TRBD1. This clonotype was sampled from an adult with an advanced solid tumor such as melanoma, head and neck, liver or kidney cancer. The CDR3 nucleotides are TGCGCCAGCAGCCAAGACGGGACAGGGGGCACAGATACGCAGTATTTT. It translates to CASSQDGTGGTDTQYF.